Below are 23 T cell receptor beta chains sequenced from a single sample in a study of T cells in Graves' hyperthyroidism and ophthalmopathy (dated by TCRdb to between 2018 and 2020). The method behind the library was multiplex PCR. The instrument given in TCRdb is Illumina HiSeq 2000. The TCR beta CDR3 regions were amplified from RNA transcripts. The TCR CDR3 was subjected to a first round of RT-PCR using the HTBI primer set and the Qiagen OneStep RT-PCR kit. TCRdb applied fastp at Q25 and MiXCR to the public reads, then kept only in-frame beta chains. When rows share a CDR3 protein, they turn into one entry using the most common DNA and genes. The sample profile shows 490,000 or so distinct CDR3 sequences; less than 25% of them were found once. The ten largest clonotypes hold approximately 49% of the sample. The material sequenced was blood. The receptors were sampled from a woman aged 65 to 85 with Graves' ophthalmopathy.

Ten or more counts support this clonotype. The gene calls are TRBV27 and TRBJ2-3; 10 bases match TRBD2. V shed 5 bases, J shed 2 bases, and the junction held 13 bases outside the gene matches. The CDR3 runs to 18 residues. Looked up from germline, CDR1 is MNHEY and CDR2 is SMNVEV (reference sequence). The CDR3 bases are TGTGCCAGCAGTGCTAGCGGGAGTGGGTTAGGTAACACAGATACGCAGTATTTT. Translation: CASSASGSGLGNTDTQYF.

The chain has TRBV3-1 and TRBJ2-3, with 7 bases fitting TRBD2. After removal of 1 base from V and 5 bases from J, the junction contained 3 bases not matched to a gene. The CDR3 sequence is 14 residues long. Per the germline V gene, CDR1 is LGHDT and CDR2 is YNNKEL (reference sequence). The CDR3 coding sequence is TGTGCCAGCAGCCAAGCCCTAGCGGAAGATACGCAGTATTTT. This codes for CASSQALAEDTQYF.

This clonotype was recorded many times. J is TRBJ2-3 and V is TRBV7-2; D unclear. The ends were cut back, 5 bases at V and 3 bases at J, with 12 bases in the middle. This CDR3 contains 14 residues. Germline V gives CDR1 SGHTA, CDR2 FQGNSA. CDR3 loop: CASSPVPGTDTQYF. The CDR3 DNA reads TGTGCCAGCAGCCCTGTCCCCGGGACAGATACGCAGTATTTT.

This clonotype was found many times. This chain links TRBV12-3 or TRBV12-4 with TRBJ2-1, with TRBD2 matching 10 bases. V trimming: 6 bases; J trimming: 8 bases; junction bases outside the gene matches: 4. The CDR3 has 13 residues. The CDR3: CASRGLALDEQFF. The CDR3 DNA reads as TGTGCCAGCAGGGGACTAGCGTTAGATGAGCAGTTCTTC.

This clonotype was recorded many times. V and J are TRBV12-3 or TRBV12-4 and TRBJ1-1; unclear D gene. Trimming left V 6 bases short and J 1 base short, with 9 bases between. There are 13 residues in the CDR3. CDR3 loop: CASSLAENTEAFF. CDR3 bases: TGTGCCAGCAGCTTGGCGGAGAACACTGAAGCTTTCTTT.

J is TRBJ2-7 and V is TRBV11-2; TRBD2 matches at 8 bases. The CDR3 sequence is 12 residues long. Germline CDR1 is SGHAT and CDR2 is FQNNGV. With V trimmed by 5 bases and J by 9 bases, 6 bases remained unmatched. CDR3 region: CASSHLRGGQYF. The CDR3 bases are TGTGCCAGCAGCCATCTCCGGGGGGGGCAGTACTTC.

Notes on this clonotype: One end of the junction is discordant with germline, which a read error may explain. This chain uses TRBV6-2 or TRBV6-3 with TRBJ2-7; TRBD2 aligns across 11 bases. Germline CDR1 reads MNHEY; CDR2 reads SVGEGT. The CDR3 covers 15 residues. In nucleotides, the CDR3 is TGTGCCAGCAGTTTAATGACTAGCGGGATATCGGAGCAGCACTTC. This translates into CASSLMTSGISEQHF.

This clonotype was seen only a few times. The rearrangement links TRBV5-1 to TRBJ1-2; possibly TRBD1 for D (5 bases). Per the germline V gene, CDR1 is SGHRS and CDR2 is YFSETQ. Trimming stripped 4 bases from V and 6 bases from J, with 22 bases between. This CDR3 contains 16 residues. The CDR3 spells CASSVAFGASGDGYTF. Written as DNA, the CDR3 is TGCGCCAGCAGCGTGGCCTTTGGGGCATCGGGAGATGGCTACACCTTC.

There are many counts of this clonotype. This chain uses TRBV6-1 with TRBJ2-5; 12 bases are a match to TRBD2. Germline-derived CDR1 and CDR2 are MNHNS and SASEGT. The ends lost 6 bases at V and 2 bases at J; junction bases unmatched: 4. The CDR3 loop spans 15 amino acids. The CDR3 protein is CASRRLAGVQETQYF. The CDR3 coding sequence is TGTGCCAGCAGAAGACTAGCGGGAGTTCAAGAGACCCAGTACTTC.

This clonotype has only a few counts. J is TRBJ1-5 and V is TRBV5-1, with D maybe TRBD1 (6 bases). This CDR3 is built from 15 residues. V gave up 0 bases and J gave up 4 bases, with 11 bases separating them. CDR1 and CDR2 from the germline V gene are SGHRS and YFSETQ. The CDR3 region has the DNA TGCGCCAGCAGCTTGGTGGGGGCCCCTAATCAGCCCCAGCATTTT. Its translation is CASSLVGAPNQPQHF.

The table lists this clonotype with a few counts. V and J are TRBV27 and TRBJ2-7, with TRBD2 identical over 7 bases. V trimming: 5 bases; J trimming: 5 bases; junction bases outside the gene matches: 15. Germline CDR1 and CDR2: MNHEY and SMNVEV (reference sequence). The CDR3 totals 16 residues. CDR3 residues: CASSPSGGSIVNEQYF. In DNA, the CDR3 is TGTGCCAGCAGTCCCTCGGGAGGCTCAATAGTCAACGAGCAGTACTTC.

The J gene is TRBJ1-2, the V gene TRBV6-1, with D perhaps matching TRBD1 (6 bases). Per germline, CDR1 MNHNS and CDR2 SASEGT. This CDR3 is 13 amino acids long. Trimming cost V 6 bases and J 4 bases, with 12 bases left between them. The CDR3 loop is CASRPLGGYGYTF. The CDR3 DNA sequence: TGTGCCAGCAGACCACTAGGGGGCTATGGCTACACCTTC.

The CDR3, as DNA: TGCGCCAGCAGCCTTGGCGTGAGCGGGAACTGCAATGAGCAGTTCTTC. Its translation: CASSLGVSGNCNEQFF. The chain carries TRBV5-1 and TRBJ2-1; 7 nucleotides agree with TRBD2. The CDR3 loop spans 16 amino acids. After removal of 4 bases from V and 6 bases from J, the junction contained 13 bases not matched to a gene. Germline assignment: CDR1 SGHRS and CDR2 YFSETQ.

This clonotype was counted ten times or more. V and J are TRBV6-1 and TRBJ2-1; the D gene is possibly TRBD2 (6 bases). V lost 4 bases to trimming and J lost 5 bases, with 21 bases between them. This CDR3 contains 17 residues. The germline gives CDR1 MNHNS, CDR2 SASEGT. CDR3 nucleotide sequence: TGTGCCAGCAGTGGGTCTCTCATCGGAGGGAAAGACAATGAGCAGTTCTTC. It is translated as CASSGSLIGGKDNEQFF.

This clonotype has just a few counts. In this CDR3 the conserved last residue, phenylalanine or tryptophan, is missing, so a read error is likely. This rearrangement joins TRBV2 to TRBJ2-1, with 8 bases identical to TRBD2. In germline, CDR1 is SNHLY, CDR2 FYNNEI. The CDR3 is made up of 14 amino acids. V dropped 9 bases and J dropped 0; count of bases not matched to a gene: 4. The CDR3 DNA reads TGTGCCAGTCCGGGAGGGAGCTCCTACAATGAGCAGTTCCTC. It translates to CASPGGSSYNEQFL.

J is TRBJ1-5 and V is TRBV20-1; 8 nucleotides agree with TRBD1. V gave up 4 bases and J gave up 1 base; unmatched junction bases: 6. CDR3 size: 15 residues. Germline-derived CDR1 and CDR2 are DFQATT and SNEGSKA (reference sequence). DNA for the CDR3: TGCAGTGCTACTTCAGGGGGCAGGAGCAATCAGCCCCAGCATTTT. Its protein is CSATSGGRSNQPQHF.

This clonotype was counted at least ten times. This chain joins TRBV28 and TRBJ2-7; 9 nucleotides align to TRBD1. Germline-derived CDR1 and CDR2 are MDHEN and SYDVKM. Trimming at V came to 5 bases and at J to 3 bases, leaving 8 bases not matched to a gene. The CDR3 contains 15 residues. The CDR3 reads CASSPPGQGIYEQYF. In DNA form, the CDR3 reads TGTGCCAGCAGTCCCCCGGGACAGGGTATCTACGAGCAGTACTTC.

The CDR3 reads CASSYKFNYGYTF. CDR3 sequence (DNA): TGTGCCAGCAGTTACAAGTTTAACTATGGCTACACCTTC. This chain links TRBV6-2 or TRBV6-3 with TRBJ1-2; D is uncertain. V lost 2 bases and J lost 1, with 5 bases in between. CDR3 length: 13 amino acids. Germline lookup yields CDR1 MNHEY and CDR2 SVGEGT.

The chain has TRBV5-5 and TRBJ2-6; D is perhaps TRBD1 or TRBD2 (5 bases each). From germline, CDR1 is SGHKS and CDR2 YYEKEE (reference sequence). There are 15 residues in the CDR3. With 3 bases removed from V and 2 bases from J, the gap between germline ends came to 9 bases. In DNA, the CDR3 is TGTGCCAGCAGCTCCTGGGACGCTGGGGCCAACGTCCTGACTTTC. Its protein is CASSSWDAGANVLTF.

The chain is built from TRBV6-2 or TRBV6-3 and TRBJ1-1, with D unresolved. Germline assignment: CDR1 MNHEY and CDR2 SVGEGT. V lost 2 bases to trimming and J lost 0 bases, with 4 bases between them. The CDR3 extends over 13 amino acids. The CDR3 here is CASSYDVNTEAFF. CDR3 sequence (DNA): TGTGCCAGCAGTTACGACGTGAACACTGAAGCTTTCTTT.

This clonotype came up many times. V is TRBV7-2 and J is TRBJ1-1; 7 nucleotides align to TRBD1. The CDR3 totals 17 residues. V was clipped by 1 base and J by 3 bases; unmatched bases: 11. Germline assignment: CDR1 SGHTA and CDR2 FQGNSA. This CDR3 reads CASSLGRGPRWYTEAFF. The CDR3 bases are TGTGCCAGCAGCTTAGGGAGGGGGCCAAGATGGTACACTGAAGCTTTCTTT.

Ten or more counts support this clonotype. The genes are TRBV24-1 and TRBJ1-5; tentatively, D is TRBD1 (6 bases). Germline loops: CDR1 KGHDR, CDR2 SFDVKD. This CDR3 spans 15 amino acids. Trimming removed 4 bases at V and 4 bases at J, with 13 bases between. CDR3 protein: CATSDSGQLNQPQHF. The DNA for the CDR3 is TGTGCCACCAGTGACTCAGGACAGCTAAATCAGCCCCAGCATTTT.

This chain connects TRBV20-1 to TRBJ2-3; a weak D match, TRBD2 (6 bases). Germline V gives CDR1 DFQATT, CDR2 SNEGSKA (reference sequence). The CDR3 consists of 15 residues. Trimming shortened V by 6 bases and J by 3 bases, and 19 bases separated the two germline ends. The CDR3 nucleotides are TGCAGTGCGAACCCATGGCAGGAGGGAACAGATACGCAGTATTTT. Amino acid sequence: CSANPWQEGTDTQYF.